The entry below describes one TCR beta chain. Antigen unknown. The sample belongs to a study of lymphopenia after photon versus proton radiotherapy. Study-wide points: Photon-treated patients lost naive T cells and TCR diversity; proton-treated stayed stable. Oligoclonal CD8+ Temra expansion after nadir drove photon patients' diversity drop.

V was clipped by 4 bases and J by 4 bases, with 7 bases between them. Germline lookup yields CDR1 KGHSH and CDR2 LQKENI. CDR3 length equals 12 residues. Clones were sequenced by immunoSEQ multiplex PCR, and TCRdb holds only the in-frame ones, with some missing. The sample shows tens of thousands of clones, 75% to 90% of them seen only once. The sequenced sample was peripheral blood, obtained from a patient treated with proton-based radiotherapy. The receptor was derived from a man at least 80 years old with esophageal cancer. V is TRBV18 and J is TRBJ1-2; D call uncertain. The DNA for the CDR3 is TGTGCCAGCTCACTGGATTCCTATGGCTACACCTTC. Protein product: CASSLDSYGYTF.